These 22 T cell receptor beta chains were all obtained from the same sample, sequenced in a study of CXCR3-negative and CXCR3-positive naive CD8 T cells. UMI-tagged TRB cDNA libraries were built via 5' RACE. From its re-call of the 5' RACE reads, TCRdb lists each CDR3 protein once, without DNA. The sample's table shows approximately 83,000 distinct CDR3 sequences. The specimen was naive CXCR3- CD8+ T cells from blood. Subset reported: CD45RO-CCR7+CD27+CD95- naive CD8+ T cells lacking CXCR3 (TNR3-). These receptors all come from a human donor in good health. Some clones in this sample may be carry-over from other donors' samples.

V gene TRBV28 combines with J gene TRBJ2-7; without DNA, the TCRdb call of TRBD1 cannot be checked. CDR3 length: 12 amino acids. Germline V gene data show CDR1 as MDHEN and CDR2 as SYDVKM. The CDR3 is CASKDISYEQYF.

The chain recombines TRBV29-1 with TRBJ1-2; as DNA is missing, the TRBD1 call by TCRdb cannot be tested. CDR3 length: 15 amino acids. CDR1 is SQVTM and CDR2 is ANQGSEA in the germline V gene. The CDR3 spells CSVEEEWDALYGYTF. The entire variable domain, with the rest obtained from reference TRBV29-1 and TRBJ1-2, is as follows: SAVISQKPSRDICQRGTSLTIQCQVDSQVTMMFWYRQQPGQSLTLIATANQGSEATYESGFVIDKFPISRPNLTFSTLTVSNMSPEDSSIYLCSVEEEWDALYGYTFGSGTRLTVV.

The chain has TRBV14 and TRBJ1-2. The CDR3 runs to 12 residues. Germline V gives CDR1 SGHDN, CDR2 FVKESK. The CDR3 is CASSPDLYGYTF. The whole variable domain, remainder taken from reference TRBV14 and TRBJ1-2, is EAGVTQFPSHSVIEKGQTVTLRCDPISGHDNLYWYRRVMGKEIKFLLHFVKESKQDESGMPNNRFLAERTGGTYSTLKVQPAELEDSGVYFCASSPDLYGYTFGSGTRLTVV.

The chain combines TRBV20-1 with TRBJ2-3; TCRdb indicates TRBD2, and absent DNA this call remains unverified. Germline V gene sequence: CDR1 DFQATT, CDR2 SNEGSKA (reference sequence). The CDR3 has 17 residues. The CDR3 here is CSGPTAGPAPSKDTQYF.

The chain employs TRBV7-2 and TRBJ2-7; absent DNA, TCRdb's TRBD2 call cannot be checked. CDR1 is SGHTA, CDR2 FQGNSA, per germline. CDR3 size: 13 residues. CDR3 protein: CASSEEREGEQYF.

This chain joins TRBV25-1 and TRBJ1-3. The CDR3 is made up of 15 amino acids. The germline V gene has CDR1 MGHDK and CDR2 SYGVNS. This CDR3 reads CASSDLTFGGNTIYF.

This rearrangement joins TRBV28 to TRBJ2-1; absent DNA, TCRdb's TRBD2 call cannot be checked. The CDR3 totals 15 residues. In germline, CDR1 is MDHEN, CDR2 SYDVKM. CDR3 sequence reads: CASSRPSGRANEQFF.

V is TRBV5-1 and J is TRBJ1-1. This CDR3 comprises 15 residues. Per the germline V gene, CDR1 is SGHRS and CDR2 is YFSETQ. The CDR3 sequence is CASSLVLGSNTEAFF. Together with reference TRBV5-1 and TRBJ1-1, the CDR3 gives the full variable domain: KAGVTQTPRYLIKTRGQQVTLSCSPISGHRSVSWYQQTPGQGLQFLFEYFSETQRNKGNFPGRFSGRQFSNSRSEMNVSTLELGDSALYLCASSLVLGSNTEAFFGQGTRLTVV.

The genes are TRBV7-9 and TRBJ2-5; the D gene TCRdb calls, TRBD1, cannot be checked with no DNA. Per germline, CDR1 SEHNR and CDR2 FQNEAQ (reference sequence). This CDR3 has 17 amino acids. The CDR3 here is CASSPRGGVEEQETQYF.

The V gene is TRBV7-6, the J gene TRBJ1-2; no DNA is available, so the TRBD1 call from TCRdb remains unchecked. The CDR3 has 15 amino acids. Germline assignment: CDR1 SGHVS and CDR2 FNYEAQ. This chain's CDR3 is CASSWGQAGDYGYTF. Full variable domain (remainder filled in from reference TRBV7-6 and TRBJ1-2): GAGVSQSPRYKVTKRGQDVALRCDPISGHVSLYWYRQALGQGPEFLTYFNYEAQQDKSGLPNDRFSAERPEGSISTLTIQRTEQRDSAMYRCASSWGQAGDYGYTFGSGTRLTVV.

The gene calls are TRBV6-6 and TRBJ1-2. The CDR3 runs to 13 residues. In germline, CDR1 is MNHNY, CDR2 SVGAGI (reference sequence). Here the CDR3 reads CASSDGEYYGYTF.

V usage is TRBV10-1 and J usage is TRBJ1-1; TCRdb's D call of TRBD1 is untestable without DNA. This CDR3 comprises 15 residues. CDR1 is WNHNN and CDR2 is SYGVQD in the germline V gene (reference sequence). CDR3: CASRPRQGQNTEAFF.

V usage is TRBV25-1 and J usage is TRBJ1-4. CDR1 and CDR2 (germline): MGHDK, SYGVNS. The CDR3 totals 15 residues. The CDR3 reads CASSDQEYPNEKLFF.

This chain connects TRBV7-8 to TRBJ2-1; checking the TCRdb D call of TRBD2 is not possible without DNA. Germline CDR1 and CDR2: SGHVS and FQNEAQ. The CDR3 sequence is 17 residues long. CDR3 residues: CASSLELAGGGYNEQFF.

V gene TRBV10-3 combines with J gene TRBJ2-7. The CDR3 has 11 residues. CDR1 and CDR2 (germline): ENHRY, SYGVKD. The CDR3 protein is CAISGDYEQYF.

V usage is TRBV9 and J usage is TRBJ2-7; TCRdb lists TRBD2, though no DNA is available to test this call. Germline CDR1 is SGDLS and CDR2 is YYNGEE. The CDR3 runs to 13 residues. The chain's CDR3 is CASSPGLASEQYF.

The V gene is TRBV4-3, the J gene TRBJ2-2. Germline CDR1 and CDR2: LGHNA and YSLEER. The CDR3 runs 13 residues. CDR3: CASSQKNTGELFF.

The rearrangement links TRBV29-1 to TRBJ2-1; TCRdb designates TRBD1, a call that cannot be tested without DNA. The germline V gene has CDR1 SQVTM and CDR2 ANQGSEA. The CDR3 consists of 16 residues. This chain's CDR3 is CSAPAGVGTGYNEQFF.

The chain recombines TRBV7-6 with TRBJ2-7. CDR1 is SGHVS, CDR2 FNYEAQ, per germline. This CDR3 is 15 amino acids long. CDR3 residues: CASSPGVGALYEQYF.

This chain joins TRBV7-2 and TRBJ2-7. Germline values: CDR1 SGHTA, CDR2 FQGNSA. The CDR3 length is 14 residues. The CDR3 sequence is CASSSNGLYLEQYF. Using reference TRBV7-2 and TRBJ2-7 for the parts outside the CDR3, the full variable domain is GAGVSQSPSNKVTEKGKDVELRCDPISGHTALYWYRQSLGQGLEFLIYFQGNSAPDKSGLPSDRFSAERTGGSVSTLTIQRTQQEDSAVYLCASSSNGLYLEQYFGPGTRLTVT.

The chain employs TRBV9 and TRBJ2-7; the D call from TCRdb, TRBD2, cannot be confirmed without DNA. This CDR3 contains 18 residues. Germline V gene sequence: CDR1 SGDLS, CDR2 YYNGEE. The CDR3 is CASSVGPQPGLADHEQYF.

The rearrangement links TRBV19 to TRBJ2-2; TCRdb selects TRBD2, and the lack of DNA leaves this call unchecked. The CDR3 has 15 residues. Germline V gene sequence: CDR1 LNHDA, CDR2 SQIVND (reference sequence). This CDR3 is CASSKPSGHTGELFF.